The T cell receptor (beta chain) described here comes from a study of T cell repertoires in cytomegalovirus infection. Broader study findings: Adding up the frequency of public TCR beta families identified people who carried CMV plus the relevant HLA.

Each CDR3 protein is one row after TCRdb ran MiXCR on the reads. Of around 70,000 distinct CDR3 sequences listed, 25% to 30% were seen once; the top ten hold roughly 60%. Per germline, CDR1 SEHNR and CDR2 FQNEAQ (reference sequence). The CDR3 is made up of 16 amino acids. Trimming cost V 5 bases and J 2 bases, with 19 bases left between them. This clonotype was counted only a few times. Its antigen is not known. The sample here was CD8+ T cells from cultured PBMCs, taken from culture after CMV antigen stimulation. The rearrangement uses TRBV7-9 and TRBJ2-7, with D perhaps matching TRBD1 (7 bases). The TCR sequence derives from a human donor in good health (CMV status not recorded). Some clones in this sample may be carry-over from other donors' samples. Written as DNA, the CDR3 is TGTGCCAGCAGCCGGGGTCCGACAGGGACTCCCTACGAGCAGTACTTC. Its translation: CASSRGPTGTPYEQYF. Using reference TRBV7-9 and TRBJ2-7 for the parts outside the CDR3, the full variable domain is DTGVSQNPRHKITKRGQNVTFRCDPISEHNRLYWYRQTLGQGPEFLTYFQNEAQLEKSRLLSDRFSAERPKGSFSTLEIQRTEQGDSAMYLCASSRGPTGTPYEQYFGPGTRLTVT.